This TCR beta chain emerged from a study of cytomegalovirus exposure and HLA in healthy donors. This clone showed up just a few times. Its antigen is undetermined. Donors likely had unrecorded immune exposures despite being nominally healthy when sampled. 13 Jbeta primers and 60 Vbeta primers were used for the PCR. Here immunoSEQ multiplex PCR was the method, and the copy in TCRdb shows in-frame clones only, minus some. The sample shows around 160,000 clones, roughly 70% of them seen only once. Findings of the study overall: Per published reports, the classifier diagnosed cytomegalovirus status with high specificity and sensitivity. Reported findings show TCR beta sequences accurately forecast HLA-A and HLA-B alleles in most subjects.

CDR1 is SGHTA and CDR2 is FQGNSA in the germline V gene. This CDR3 has 13 residues. The trim removed 2 bases at V and 10 bases at J, leaving 7 bases unmatched. The receptor was isolated from a woman aged 35 to 49 in good health and CMV-seropositive. Sequencing used PBMCs. This sequence joins TRBV7-2 and TRBJ1-1, with 7 bases fitting TRBD1. CDR3 protein: CASSLSGQGVAFF. Here the CDR3 DNA reads TGTGCCAGCAGCTTAAGTGGGCAGGGGGTAGCTTTCTTT.